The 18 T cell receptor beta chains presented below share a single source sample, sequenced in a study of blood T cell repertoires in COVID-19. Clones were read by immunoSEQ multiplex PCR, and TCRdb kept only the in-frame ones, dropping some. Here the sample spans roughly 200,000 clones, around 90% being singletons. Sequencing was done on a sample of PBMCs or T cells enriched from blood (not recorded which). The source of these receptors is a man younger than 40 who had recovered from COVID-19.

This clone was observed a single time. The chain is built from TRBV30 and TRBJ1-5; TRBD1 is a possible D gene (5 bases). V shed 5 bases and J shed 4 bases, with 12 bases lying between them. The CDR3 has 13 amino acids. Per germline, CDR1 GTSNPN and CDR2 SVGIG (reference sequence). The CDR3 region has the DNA TGTGCCTGGGCTCGACAGTCTAATCAGCCCCAGCATTTT. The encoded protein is CAWARQSNQPQHF.

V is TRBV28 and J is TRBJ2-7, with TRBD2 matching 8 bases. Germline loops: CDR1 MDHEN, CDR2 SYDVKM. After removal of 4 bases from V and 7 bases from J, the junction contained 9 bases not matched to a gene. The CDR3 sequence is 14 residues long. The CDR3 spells CASSYDYREGEQYF. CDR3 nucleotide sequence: TGTGCCAGCAGTTACGACTATCGGGAGGGGGAGCAGTACTTC.

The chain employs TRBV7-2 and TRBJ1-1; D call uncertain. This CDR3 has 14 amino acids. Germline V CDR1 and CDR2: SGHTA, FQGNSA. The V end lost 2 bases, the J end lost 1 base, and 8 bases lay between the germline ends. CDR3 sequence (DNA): TGTGCCAGCAGCTTACAGGTGACGAACACTGAAGCTTTCTTT. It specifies CASSLQVTNTEAFF.

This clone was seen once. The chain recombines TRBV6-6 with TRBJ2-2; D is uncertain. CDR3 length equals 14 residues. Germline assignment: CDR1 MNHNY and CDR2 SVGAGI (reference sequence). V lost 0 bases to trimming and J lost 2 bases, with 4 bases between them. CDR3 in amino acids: CASSYSLNTGELFF. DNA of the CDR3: TGTGCCAGCAGTTACTCCTTAAACACCGGGGAGCTGTTTTTT.

The CDR3 spells CASSFGESEQFF. The CDR3 DNA sequence: TGTGCCAGCAGCTTCGGGGAATCTGAGCAGTTCTTC. This chain links TRBV5-6 with TRBJ2-1, with D perhaps matching TRBD2 (5 bases). Germline loops: CDR1 SGHDT, CDR2 YYEEEE. This CDR3 contains 12 residues. The V gene lost 2 bases and the J gene lost 9 bases, with 9 bases spanning the gap.

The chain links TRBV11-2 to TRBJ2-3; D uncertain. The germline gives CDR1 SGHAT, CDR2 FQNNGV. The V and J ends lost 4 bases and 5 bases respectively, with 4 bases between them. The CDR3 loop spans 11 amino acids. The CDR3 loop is CASSSLDTQYF. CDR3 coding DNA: TGTGCCAGCAGCTCTTTAGATACGCAGTATTTT.

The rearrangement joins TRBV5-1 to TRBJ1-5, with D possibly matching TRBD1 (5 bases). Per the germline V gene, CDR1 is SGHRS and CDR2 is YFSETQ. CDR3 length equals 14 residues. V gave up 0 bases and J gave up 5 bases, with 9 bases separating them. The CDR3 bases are TGCGCCAGCAGCTTGGACGGGGGGGATCAGCCCCAGCATTTT. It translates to CASSLDGGDQPQHF.

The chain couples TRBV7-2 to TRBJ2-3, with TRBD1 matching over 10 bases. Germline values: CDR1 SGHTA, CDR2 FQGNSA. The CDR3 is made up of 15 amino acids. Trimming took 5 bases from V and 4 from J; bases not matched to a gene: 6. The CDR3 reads CASSPGQGIPDTQYF. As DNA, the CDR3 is TGTGCCAGCAGCCCGGGACAGGGGATACCAGATACGCAGTATTTT.

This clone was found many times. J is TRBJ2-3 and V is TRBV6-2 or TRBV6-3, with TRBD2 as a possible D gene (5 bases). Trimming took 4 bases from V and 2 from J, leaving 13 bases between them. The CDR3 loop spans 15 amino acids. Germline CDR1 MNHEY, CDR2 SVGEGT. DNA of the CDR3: TGTGCCAGCAGTTCCACAGCCCGGGACACAGATACGCAGTATTTT. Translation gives CASSSTARDTDTQYF.

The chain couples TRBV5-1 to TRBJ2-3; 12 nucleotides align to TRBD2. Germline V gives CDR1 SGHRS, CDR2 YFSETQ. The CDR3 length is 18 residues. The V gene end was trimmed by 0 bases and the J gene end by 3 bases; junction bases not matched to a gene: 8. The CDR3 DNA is TGCGCCAGCAGCTTGGGAGGTACTAGCGGGGGGCTAACAGATACGCAGTATTTT. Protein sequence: CASSLGGTSGGLTDTQYF.

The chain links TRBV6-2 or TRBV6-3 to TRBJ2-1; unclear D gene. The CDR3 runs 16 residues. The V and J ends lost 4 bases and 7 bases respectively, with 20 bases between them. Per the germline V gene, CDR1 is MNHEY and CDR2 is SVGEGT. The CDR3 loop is CASSSSRVEAMNEQFF. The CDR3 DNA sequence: TGTGCCAGCAGTTCCTCCCGAGTAGAAGCCATGAATGAGCAGTTCTTC.

The DNA of the CDR3 is TGTGCCAGCAGTTGGGGACAGGGAGGACAAGAGACCCAGTACTTC. The encoded protein is CASSWGQGGQETQYF. The J gene is TRBJ2-5, the V gene TRBV2; 9 bases agree with TRBD1. Per the germline V gene, CDR1 is SNHLY and CDR2 is FYNNEI. The CDR3 runs to 15 residues. With V trimmed by 5 bases and J by 2 bases, 6 bases remained unmatched.

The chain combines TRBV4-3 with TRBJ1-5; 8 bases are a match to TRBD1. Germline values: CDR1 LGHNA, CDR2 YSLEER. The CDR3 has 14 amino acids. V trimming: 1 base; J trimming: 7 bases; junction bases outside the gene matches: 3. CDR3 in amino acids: CASSQVTGVQPQHF. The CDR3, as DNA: TGCGCCAGCAGCCAAGTGACAGGGGTGCAGCCCCAGCATTTT.

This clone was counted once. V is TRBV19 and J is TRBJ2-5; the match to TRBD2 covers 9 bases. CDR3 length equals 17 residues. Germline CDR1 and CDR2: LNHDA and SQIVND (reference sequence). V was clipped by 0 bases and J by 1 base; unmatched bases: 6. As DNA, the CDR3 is TGTGCCAGTAGTATAGAGCCTAGCGGGGCCCTCCAAGAGACCCAGTACTTC. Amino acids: CASSIEPSGALQETQYF.

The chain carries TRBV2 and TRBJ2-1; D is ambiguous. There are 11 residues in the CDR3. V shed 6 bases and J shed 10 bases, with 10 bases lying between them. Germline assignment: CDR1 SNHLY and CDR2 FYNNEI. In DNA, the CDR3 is TGTGCCAGCAGAGTGACAATGGAGCAGTTCTTC. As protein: CASRVTMEQFF.

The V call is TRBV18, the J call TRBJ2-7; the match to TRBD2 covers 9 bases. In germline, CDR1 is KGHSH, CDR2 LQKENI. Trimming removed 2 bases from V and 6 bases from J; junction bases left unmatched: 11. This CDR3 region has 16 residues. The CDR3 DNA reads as TGTGCCAGCTCACCAGTGGAGGGGGCGGGAGGGTCCGAGCAGTACTTC. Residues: CASSPVEGAGGSEQYF.

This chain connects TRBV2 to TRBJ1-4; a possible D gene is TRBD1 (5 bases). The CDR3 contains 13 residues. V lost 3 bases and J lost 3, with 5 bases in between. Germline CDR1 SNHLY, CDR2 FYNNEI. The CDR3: CASSDRANEKLFF. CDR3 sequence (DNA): TGTGCCAGCAGTGACAGGGCTAATGAAAAACTGTTTTTT. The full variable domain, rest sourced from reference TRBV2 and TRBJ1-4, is EPEVTQTPSHQVTQMGQEVILRCVPISNHLYFYWYRQILGQKVEFLVSFYNNEISEKSEIFDDQFSVERPDGSNFTLKIRSTKLEDSAMYFCASSDRANEKLFFGSGTQLSVL.

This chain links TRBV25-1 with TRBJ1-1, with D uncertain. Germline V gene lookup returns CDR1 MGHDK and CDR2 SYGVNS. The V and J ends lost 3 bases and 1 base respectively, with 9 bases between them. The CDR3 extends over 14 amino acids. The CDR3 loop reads CASSDRLQNTEAFF. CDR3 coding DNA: TGTGCCAGCAGTGATAGACTTCAGAACACTGAAGCTTTCTTT. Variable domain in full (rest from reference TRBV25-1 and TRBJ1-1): EADIYQTPRYLVIGTGKKITLECSQTMGHDKMYWYQQDPGMELHLIHYSYGVNSTEKGDLSSESTVSRIRTEHFPLTLESARPSHTSQYLCASSDRLQNTEAFFGQGTRLTVV.